This record covers a single T cell receptor (beta chain). What it recognizes is unknown. Donors in the study were healthy people who gave bone marrow. The source of the sample is a study of cytomegalovirus exposure and HLA in healthy donors. Study conclusions and caveats: A later analysis found most CMV-associated TCR beta chains apparently HLA-restricted.

The germline V gene has CDR1 LNHDA and CDR2 SQIVND (reference sequence). This CDR3 region has 13 residues. The V end was cut by 6 bases, the J end by 4 bases, with 10 bases between. Researchers ran the PCR with 60 Vbeta and 13 Jbeta primers. This table comes from immunoSEQ multiplex PCR, and its TCRdb copy is limited to in-frame clones, with some not included. The sample has some 180,000 clones, 78% seen once. Sequenced material: PBMCs. This sequence was found in a female donor in good health and CMV-seronegative. This chain connects TRBV19 to TRBJ2-1, with a weak D call TRBD2 (6 bases). Here the CDR3 reads CASSGSLYNEQFF. The CDR3 nucleotides read TGTGCCAGTAGCGGGAGCTTATACAATGAGCAGTTCTTC.